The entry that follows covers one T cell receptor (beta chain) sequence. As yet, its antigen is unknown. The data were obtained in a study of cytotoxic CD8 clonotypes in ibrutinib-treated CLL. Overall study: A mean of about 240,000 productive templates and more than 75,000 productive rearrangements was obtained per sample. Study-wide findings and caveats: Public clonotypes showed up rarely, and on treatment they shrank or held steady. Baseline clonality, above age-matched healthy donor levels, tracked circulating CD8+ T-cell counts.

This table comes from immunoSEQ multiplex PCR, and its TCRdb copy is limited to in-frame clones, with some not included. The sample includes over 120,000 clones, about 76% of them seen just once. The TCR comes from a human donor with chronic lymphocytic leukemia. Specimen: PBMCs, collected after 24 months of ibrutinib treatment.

CDR3: CASSVTTSANTDTQYF. The DNA for the CDR3 is TGCGCCAGCAGCGTCACGACTAGCGCAAACACAGATACGCAGTATTTT. The chain recombines TRBV5-1 with TRBJ2-3; 8 positions match TRBD2. Germline V gene lookup returns CDR1 SGHRS and CDR2 YFSETQ. The V gene end was trimmed by 4 bases and the J gene end by 2 bases; junction bases not matched to a gene: 9. This CDR3 region has 16 residues. Combining the CDR3 with reference TRBV5-1 and TRBJ2-3 gives the whole variable domain KAGVTQTPRYLIKTRGQQVTLSCSPISGHRSVSWYQQTPGQGLQFLFEYFSETQRNKGNFPGRFSGRQFSNSRSEMNVSTLELGDSALYLCASSVTTSANTDTQYFGPGTRLTVL.